A single T cell receptor beta chain is shown here with its context. The source of the sample is a study of technical replicates of blood from a handful of donors. Profiled with immunoSEQ multiplex PCR; TCRdb holds only in-frame clones, not every one. The table has tens of thousands of clones, more than 85% seen once. The sample taken for sequencing was PBMCs. The sequence was obtained from a human donor in good health. Some clones in this sample may be carry-over from other donors' samples.

CDR3 sequence: CASRTNTGTNEKLFF. CDR3 DNA: TGCGCCAGCAGAACCAACACGGGGACTAATGAAAAACTGTTTTTT. This chain connects TRBV5-1 to TRBJ1-4; no reliable D call. The germline V and J ends were trimmed by 5 bases and 2 bases, with 13 bases remaining between them. Germline V gene sequence: CDR1 SGHRS, CDR2 YFSETQ. The CDR3 is 15 residues long.